The 32 T cell receptor beta chains below were found in one sample sequenced in a study of blood T cell repertoires in COVID-19. The repertoire was sequenced with immunoSEQ multiplex PCR; TCRdb's copy has only in-frame clones and lacks some. The sample has around 260,000 clones; 90% are singletons. The sequencing sample was made of PBMCs or T cells enriched from blood (not recorded which). These receptors all come from a woman between 25 and 40 years old who had recovered from COVID-19.

The chain has TRBV19 and TRBJ1-5; D is unresolved. Trimming cost V 4 bases and J 6 bases, with 7 bases left between them. Germline V lookup: CDR1 LNHDA, CDR2 SQIVND (reference sequence). The CDR3 has 12 amino acids. In DNA, the CDR3 is TGTGCCAGTAGTAAGTTCGGTCAGCCCCAGCATTTT. It translates to CASSKFGQPQHF.

This clone showed up just once. This chain links TRBV5-5 with TRBJ1-1, with a possible D match to TRBD1 (6 bases). The length of the CDR3 is 14 residues. Germline lookup yields CDR1 SGHKS and CDR2 YYEKEE (reference sequence). V lost 4 bases, J lost 5 bases, and 15 bases lay in between. CDR3 sequence: CASSPETGLTEAFF. The DNA of the CDR3 is TGTGCCAGCAGCCCGGAAACAGGGCTTACTGAAGCTTTCTTT.

This chain links TRBV28 with TRBJ2-3; D possibly corresponds to TRBD1 (5 bases). Deletions cut 7 bases from V and 1 base from J, with 15 bases between. The germline V gene encodes CDR1 MDHEN and CDR2 SYDVKM. CDR3 length: 15 amino acids. The CDR3: CASTPPQGGTDTQYF. For the CDR3, the DNA is TGTGCCAGCACTCCGCCCCAAGGGGGCACAGATACGCAGTATTTT.

This clone turned up a few times. V gene TRBV27 combines with J gene TRBJ1-5; TRBD1 might be the D (5 bases). The V gene lost 4 bases and the J gene lost 8 bases, with 9 bases spanning the gap. Germline values: CDR1 MNHEY, CDR2 SMNVEV (reference sequence). The CDR3 covers 12 residues. Written as DNA, the CDR3 is TGTGCCAGCAGTTCCCCAGGGAAGCCCCAGCATTTT. Translated: CASSSPGKPQHF.

This chain connects TRBV28 to TRBJ1-5; TRBD1 matches at 8 bases. The V segment lost 6 bases and the J segment 7 bases; nucleotides outside the gene matches: 11. CDR1 MDHEN and CDR2 SYDVKM come from the germline V gene. The CDR3 has 15 residues. The CDR3 loop is CASRPPTGVGQPQHF. The CDR3 nucleotides are TGTGCCAGCAGACCACCGACAGGGGTCGGACAGCCCCAGCATTTT. Complete variable domain (other parts from reference TRBV28 and TRBJ1-5): DVKVTQSSRYLVKRTGEKVFLECVQDMDHENMFWYRQDPGLGLRLIYFSYDVKMKEKGDIPEGYSVSREKKERFSLILESASTNQTSMYLCASRPPTGVGQPQHFGDGTRLSIL.

This clone is a singleton in its sample. The CDR3 reads CASSVEHTGELFF. The CDR3, as DNA: TGTGCCAGCAGCGTAGAGCACACCGGGGAGCTGTTTTTT. V and J are TRBV9 and TRBJ2-2; D is undetermined. Germline values: CDR1 SGDLS, CDR2 YYNGEE. Trimming cost V 0 bases and J 3 bases, with 3 bases left between them. The length of the CDR3 is 13 residues.

The chain combines TRBV19 with TRBJ1-5, with 10 bases fitting TRBD1. CDR1 and CDR2 (germline): LNHDA, SQIVND (reference sequence). The ends lost 8 bases at V and 6 bases at J; junction bases unmatched: 4. CDR3 size: 13 residues. The CDR3 DNA is TGTGCCAGTTCCAGGACAGGGGGTCAGCCCCAGCATTTT. Encoded protein: CASSRTGGQPQHF.

CDR3 DNA: TGTGCCAGCAGAGGGGCTAGCGGGAGTCAGGAGACCCAGTACTTC. It translates to CASRGASGSQETQYF. V usage is TRBV6-5 and J usage is TRBJ2-5; 10 positions agree with TRBD2. V was clipped by 6 bases and J by 5 bases; unmatched bases: 9. Germline lookup yields CDR1 MNHEY and CDR2 SVGAGI. This CDR3 is 15 amino acids long.

V is TRBV13 and J is TRBJ1-1; D is unclear. Trimming shortened V by 3 bases and J by 5 bases, and 19 bases separated the two germline ends. CDR1 and CDR2 (germline): PRHDT, FYEKMQ (reference sequence). This CDR3 comprises 16 residues. The CDR3, as DNA: TGTGCCAGCAGCTTCTCCGCAAATCCGACGGGGACTGAAGCTTTCTTT. It translates to CASSFSANPTGTEAFF.

V usage is TRBV30 and J usage is TRBJ1-6, with a weak D call TRBD1 (5 bases). This CDR3 has 12 amino acids. Germline assignment: CDR1 GTSNPN and CDR2 SVGIG (reference sequence). V lost 2 bases and J lost 14, with 13 bases in between. This chain's CDR3 is CAWSLGGGSLHF. The CDR3 DNA is TGTGCCTGGAGTCTGGGGGGTGGATCCCTCCACTTT.

This chain connects TRBV19 to TRBJ2-1, with a weak D call TRBD1 (5 bases). The CDR3 contains 13 residues. V lost 0 bases to trimming and J lost 10 bases, with 10 bases between them. Germline V gene sequence: CDR1 LNHDA, CDR2 SQIVND (reference sequence). The CDR3 DNA sequence: TGTGCCAGTAGTATAGACCAGGGATTCGAGCAGTTCTTC. It specifies CASSIDQGFEQFF.

The J gene is TRBJ2-3, the V gene TRBV4-3; tentative D call: TRBD1 (6 bases). This CDR3 comprises 15 residues. In germline, CDR1 is LGHNA, CDR2 YSLEER. Deletions cut 2 bases from V and 4 bases from J, with 13 bases between. The CDR3 protein is CASSQKQGAADTQYF. The CDR3 DNA sequence: TGCGCCAGCAGCCAAAAACAGGGTGCAGCAGATACGCAGTATTTT.

V is TRBV5-1 and J is TRBJ2-1; 7 nucleotides line up with TRBD1. The trim removed 3 bases at V and 6 bases at J, leaving 15 bases unmatched. Germline CDR1 is SGHRS and CDR2 is YFSETQ. The CDR3 length is 17 residues. DNA of the CDR3: TGCGCCAGCAGCTCGCTAAAACGACAGGGAGATGGCAATGAGCAGTTCTTC. This gives the protein CASSSLKRQGDGNEQFF.

The CDR3 loop is CASSQGGTGISGANVLTF. CDR3 nucleotides: TGTGCCAGCAGCCAAGGGGGGACAGGGATCTCTGGGGCCAACGTCCTGACTTTC. This rearrangement joins TRBV3-1 (or the pseudogene TRBV3-2) to TRBJ2-6; 9 nucleotides agree with TRBD1. The CDR3 runs to 18 residues. Trimming removed 1 base from V and 0 bases from J; junction bases left unmatched: 4. Germline V lookup: CDR1 LGHDT, CDR2 YNNKEL (reference sequence).

V and J are TRBV11-2 and TRBJ2-7; no clear D. Trimming shortened V by 0 bases and J by 6 bases, and 12 bases separated the two germline ends. The CDR3 runs to 14 residues. Germline loops: CDR1 SGHAT, CDR2 FQNNGV. The CDR3, as DNA: TGTGCCAGCAGCTTAGATCTGGTGTACGGCGAGCAGTACTTC. Protein: CASSLDLVYGEQYF.

The CDR3 region is CASSQVSGTGFVYEKLFF. For the CDR3, the DNA is TGCGCCAGCAGCCAAGTTTCCGGGACAGGCTTCGTATACGAAAAACTGTTTTTT. This rearrangement joins TRBV4-1 to TRBJ1-4; 8 bases agree with TRBD1. Germline V lookup: CDR1 MGHRA, CDR2 YSYEKL. The length of the CDR3 is 18 residues. Germline trimming cut 1 base from V and 8 bases from J; bases unmatched to any gene: 15.

The rearrangement uses TRBV3-1 (or the pseudogene TRBV3-2) and TRBJ2-3, with 9 bases matching TRBD2. The germline V gene has CDR1 LGHDT and CDR2 YNNKEL (reference sequence). J lost 3 bases, V lost 0 bases, and 4 bases had no gene match. This CDR3 has 16 amino acids. In DNA, the CDR3 is TGTGCCAGCAGCCAAGAAGAGCTAGCGGGGACAGATACGCAGTATTTT. It encodes CASSQEELAGTDTQYF.

The chain links TRBV5-6 to TRBJ1-1, with D perhaps TRBD1 (5 bases). The ends were cut back, 0 bases at V and 10 bases at J, with 10 bases in the middle. CDR1 SGHDT and CDR2 YYEEEE come from the germline V gene. The CDR3 sequence is 12 residues long. The CDR3 here is CASSLEGLAAFF. CDR3 nucleotides: TGTGCCAGCAGCTTGGAGGGGCTTGCAGCTTTCTTT.

The chain combines TRBV6-5 with TRBJ1-6; D possibly corresponds to TRBD1 (5 bases). Between the trimmed V and J ends, which lost 8 bases and 9 bases, there was a span of 17 bases. The CDR3 contains 14 residues. Germline V gene data show CDR1 as MNHEY and CDR2 as SVGAGI. This CDR3 reads CASRLGGTGSPLHF. The CDR3 nucleotides are TGTGCCAGCCGACTGGGGGGAACAGGTTCACCCCTCCACTTT.

CDR3 DNA: TGCGCCAGCAGCCAAGATAGGGGTACTAACTATGGCTACACCTTC. It is translated as CASSQDRGTNYGYTF. The chain recombines TRBV4-3 with TRBJ1-2, with a possible D match to TRBD1 (5 bases). Germline CDR1 LGHNA, CDR2 YSLEER. With 0 bases removed from V and 0 bases from J, the gap between germline ends came to 8 bases. The CDR3 runs to 15 residues.

The V gene is TRBV3-1 (or the pseudogene TRBV3-2), the J gene TRBJ2-2; D possibly corresponds to TRBD2 (6 bases). Germline V gene lookup returns CDR1 LGHDT and CDR2 YNNKEL (reference sequence). Trimming pared 4 bases from V and 4 bases from J, leaving 7 bases between. This CDR3 region has 13 residues. The CDR3 sequence is CASSRLVTGELFF. The CDR3 DNA follows: TGTGCCAGCAGCCGACTAGTCACCGGGGAGCTGTTTTTT.

The chain links TRBV27 to TRBJ2-3; D is perhaps TRBD2 (6 bases). CDR3 length: 17 amino acids. Germline V CDR1 and CDR2: MNHEY, SMNVEV (reference sequence). V was trimmed by 5 bases and J by 0 bases, leaving 18 bases between them. CDR3 nucleotides: TGTGCCAGCAGTCAACGGGACTTCGCGACTAGCACAGATACGCAGTATTTT. Residues: CASSQRDFATSTDTQYF.

The chain recombines TRBV6-2 or TRBV6-3 with TRBJ1-1; D remains ambiguous. Between the trimmed V and J ends, which lost 2 bases and 8 bases, there was a span of 21 bases. The germline V gene has CDR1 MNHEY and CDR2 SVGEGT. CDR3 size: 16 residues. The CDR3 reads CASSYGHTAVRFEAFF. Here the CDR3 DNA reads TGTGCCAGCAGTTACGGCCATACGGCGGTTAGGTTCGAAGCTTTCTTT.

The rearrangement links TRBV30 to TRBJ1-3, with D unclear. Germline V lookup: CDR1 GTSNPN, CDR2 SVGIG (reference sequence). V lost 6 bases and J 0 bases, leaving 9 bases between the germline ends. The CDR3 runs to 13 residues. CDR3 DNA: TGTGCCTGTTCCATGAGCTCTGGAAACACCATATATTTT. This translates into CACSMSSGNTIYF.

The genes are TRBV18 and TRBJ2-7; TRBD2 matches at 8 bases. Germline loops: CDR1 KGHSH, CDR2 LQKENI. The CDR3 is 16 residues long. Trimming took 6 bases from V and 5 from J; bases not matched to a gene: 15. The CDR3 sequence: CASSPNPPAGADEQYF. CDR3 DNA sequence: TGTGCCAGCTCCCCCAACCCCCCAGCGGGAGCCGACGAGCAGTACTTC.

The rearrangement links TRBV7-9 to TRBJ1-2; TRBD1 might be the D (5 bases). Looked up from germline, CDR1 is SEHNR and CDR2 is FQNEAQ (reference sequence). The CDR3 consists of 15 residues. The ends were cut back, 4 bases at V and 4 bases at J, with 16 bases in the middle. Written as DNA, the CDR3 is TGTGCCAGCAGCTCGTTAACAGGCGGCTCCTATGGCTACACCTTC. Translated: CASSSLTGGSYGYTF.

This sequence joins TRBV7-8 and TRBJ2-1; D unclear. Germline-derived CDR1 and CDR2 are SGHVS and FQNEAQ. Trimming stripped 5 bases from V and 0 bases from J, with 8 bases between. CDR3 length equals 14 residues. This CDR3 reads CASSLRGSYNEQFF. DNA for the CDR3: TGTGCCAGCAGCCTGAGAGGCTCCTACAATGAGCAGTTCTTC.

The chain combines TRBV6-1 with TRBJ1-3; TRBD1 matches at 8 bases. V dropped 3 bases and J dropped 1; count of bases not matched to a gene: 8. This CDR3 has 17 residues. Germline V lookup: CDR1 MNHNS, CDR2 SASEGT. CDR3 in amino acids: CASSEEAGGVSGNTIYF. The CDR3 bases are TGTGCCAGCAGTGAGGAGGCAGGGGGCGTATCTGGAAACACCATATATTTT.

The chain carries TRBV7-9 and TRBJ2-5; a weak D match, TRBD2 (5 bases). Germline V CDR1 and CDR2: SEHNR, FQNEAQ (reference sequence). CDR3 size: 16 residues. Trimming stripped 0 bases from V and 2 bases from J, with 13 bases between. Written as DNA, the CDR3 is TGTGCCAGCAGCTTAGCGCTAGGACTGACACAAGAGACCCAGTACTTC. Protein: CASSLALGLTQETQYF.

This chain links TRBV7-9 with TRBJ1-1, with D uncertain. The CDR3 is 15 amino acids. The germline V and J ends were trimmed by 1 base and 6 bases, with 15 bases remaining between them. Germline CDR1 is SEHNR and CDR2 is FQNEAQ (reference sequence). The CDR3 spells CASSLVPLRLSEAFF. The CDR3 nucleotides are TGTGCCAGCAGCTTAGTCCCGCTCCGGTTATCTGAAGCTTTCTTT.

The V gene is TRBV6-2 or TRBV6-3, the J gene TRBJ2-5; 9 bases match TRBD1. The CDR3 covers 15 residues. The ends lost 2 bases at V and 3 bases at J; junction bases unmatched: 4. The germline V gene encodes CDR1 MNHEY and CDR2 SVGEGT. CDR3 amino acids: CASSYAGQGKETQYF. CDR3 nucleotide sequence: TGTGCCAGCAGTTACGCGGGACAGGGAAAAGAGACCCAGTACTTC.

V usage is TRBV30 and J usage is TRBJ2-2; the D gene is possibly TRBD2 (6 bases). The CDR3 is made up of 16 amino acids. Trimming took 2 bases from V and 0 from J, leaving 13 bases between them. Germline loops: CDR1 GTSNPN, CDR2 SVGIG (reference sequence). The CDR3 loop reads CAWSFLSGSNTGELFF. The CDR3 nucleotides are TGTGCCTGGAGTTTCCTAAGCGGGTCGAACACCGGGGAGCTGTTTTTT.